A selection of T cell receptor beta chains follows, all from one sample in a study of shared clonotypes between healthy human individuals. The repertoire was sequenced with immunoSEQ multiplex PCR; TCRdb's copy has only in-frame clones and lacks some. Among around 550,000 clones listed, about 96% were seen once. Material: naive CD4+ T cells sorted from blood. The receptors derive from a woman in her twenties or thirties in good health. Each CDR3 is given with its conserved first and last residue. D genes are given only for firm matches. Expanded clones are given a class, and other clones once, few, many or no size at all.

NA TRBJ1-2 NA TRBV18 CASGGGANYGYTF TGTGCCAGCGGGGGGGGAGCTAACTATGGCTACACCTTC
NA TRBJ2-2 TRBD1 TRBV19 CASSLYGQGGTGELFF TGTGCCAGTAGCTTGTATGGACAGGGTGGGACCGGGGAGCTGTTTTTT
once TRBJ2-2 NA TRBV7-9 CASSLGSAGNTGELFF TGTGCCAGCAGCTTAGGTTCAGCAGGAAACACCGGGGAGCTGTTTTTT
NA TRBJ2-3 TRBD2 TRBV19 CASSFTSGSADTQYF TGTGCCAGTAGTTTCACTAGCGGGAGCGCAGATACGCAGTATTTT
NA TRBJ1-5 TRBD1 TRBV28 CAMRVEGRDSRVYSNQPQHF TGTGCCATGCGCGTAGAGGGGAGGGACAGTAGGGTGTATAGCAATCAGCCCCAGCATTTT
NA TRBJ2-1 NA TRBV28 CASSLHGEQFF TGTGCCAGCAGTTTACATGGTGAGCAGTTCTTC
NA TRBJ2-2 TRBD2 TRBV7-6 CASSPSGGTGELFF TGTGCCAGCAGCCCCTCGGGGGGCACCGGGGAGCTGTTTTTT
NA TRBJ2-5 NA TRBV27 CASSLSFRETQYF TGTGCCAGCAGTTTATCTTTCCGGGAGACCCAGTACTTC
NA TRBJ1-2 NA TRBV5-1 CASTVSGGANYGYTF TGCGCCAGCACCGTATCAGGAGGAGCTAACTATGGCTACACCTTC
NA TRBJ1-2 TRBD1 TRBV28 CASSSRTGRVYGYTF TGTGCCAGCAGTTCAAGGACAGGGAGGGTCTATGGCTACACCTTC
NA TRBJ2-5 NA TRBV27 CASSSGGAQETQYF TGTGCCAGCAGTTCAGGTGGGGCCCAAGAGACCCAGTACTTC
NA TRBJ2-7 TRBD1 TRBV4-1 CASSQGDRDSYEQYF TGCGCCAGCAGCCAAGGGGACCGGGACAGCTACGAGCAGTACTTC
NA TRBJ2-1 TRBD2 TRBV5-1 CASSFASGTYNEQFF TGCGCCAGCAGCTTTGCTAGCGGGACTTACAATGAGCAGTTCTTC
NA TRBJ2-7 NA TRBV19 CASAAGTAEDYEQYF TGTGCCAGCGCCGCCGGGACCGCGGAGGACTACGAGCAGTACTTC
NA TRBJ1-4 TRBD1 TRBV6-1 CASMDRGMGEKLFF TGTGCCAGCATGGACAGGGGAATGGGTGAAAAACTGTTTTTT
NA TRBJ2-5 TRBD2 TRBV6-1 CASRNMAGGQETQYF TGTGCCAGCAGAAACATGGCGGGAGGACAAGAGACCCAGTACTTC
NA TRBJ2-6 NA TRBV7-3 CASSLTGHGANVLTF TGTGCCAGCAGCTTAACAGGGCATGGGGCCAACGTCCTGACTTTC
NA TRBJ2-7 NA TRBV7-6 CASSLAYGGNYEQYF TGTGCCAGCAGCTTAGCTTATGGGGGAAACTACGAGCAGTACTTC
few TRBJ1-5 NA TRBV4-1 CASSPRQPVANQPQHF TGCGCCAGCAGCCCCCGTCAGCCGGTCGCCAATCAGCCCCAGCATTTT
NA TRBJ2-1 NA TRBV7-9 CASSSLNNEQFF TGTGCCAGCAGCTCACTCAACAATGAGCAGTTCTTC
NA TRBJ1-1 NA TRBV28 CASKPGFGTEAFF TGTGCCAGCAAGCCAGGGTTCGGGACTGAAGCTTTCTTT
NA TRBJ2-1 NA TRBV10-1 CASSESHRGPEQFF TGCGCCAGCAGTGAGAGCCACAGAGGGCCTGAGCAGTTCTTC
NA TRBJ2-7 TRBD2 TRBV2 CASSEGLEISEQYF TGTGCCAGCAGTGAGGGACTAGAAATTTCCGAGCAGTACTTC
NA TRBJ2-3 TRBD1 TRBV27 CASSFRDRAPDTQYF TGTGCCAGCAGTTTCCGGGACAGGGCCCCAGATACGCAGTATTTT
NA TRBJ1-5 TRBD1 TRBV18 CASSPRTGENQPQHF TGTGCCAGCTCACCGCGGACAGGGGAGAATCAGCCCCAGCATTTT
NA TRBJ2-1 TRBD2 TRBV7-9 CASSRAGGFADEQFF TGTGCCAGCAGCCGAGCGGGAGGGTTTGCGGATGAGCAGTTCTTC
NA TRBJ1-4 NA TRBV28 CASSLGATNEKLFF TGTGCCAGCAGCCTCGGGGCAACTAATGAAAAACTGTTTTTT
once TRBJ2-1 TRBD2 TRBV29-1 CSGGGRFANEQFF TGCAGCGGGGGGGGAAGGTTCGCCAATGAGCAGTTCTTC
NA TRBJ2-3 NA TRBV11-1 CASSYRDSTDTQYF TGTGCCAGCAGCTACCGGGACAGCACAGATACGCAGTATTTT
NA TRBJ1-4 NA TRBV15 CATSKKGPPNEKLFF TGTGCCACCAGCAAGAAGGGACCGCCGAATGAAAAACTGTTTTTT
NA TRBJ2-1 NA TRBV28 CASPPSPPEDNEQFF TGTGCCAGCCCCCCGAGCCCCCCTGAAGACAATGAGCAGTTCTTC
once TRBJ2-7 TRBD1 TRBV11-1 CASSYSGTGRLIYEQYF TGTGCCAGCAGTTATTCCGGGACAGGGAGGTTAATTTACGAGCAGTACTTC
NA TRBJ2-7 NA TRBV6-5 CASSYQDEQYF TGTGCCAGCAGTTACCAGGACGAGCAGTACTTC
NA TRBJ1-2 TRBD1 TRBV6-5 CASRRDRGVHGYTF TGTGCCAGCAGAAGGGACAGGGGAGTCCATGGCTACACCTTC
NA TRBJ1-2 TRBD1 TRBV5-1 CASSRQDRDGYTF TGCGCCAGCAGCCGACAGGACAGGGATGGCTACACCTTC
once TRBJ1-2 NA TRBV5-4 CASSPGIGTSYSGYTF TGTGCCAGCAGCCCGGGGATCGGGACGTCGTACAGTGGCTACACCTTC
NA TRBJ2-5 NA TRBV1 CTSRLYQETQYF TGCACCAGCAGGCTTTACCAAGAGACCCAGTACTTC
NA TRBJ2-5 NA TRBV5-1 CASSLGRQQETQYF TGCGCCAGCAGCTTGGGTCGACAACAAGAGACCCAGTACTTC
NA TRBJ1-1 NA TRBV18 CASSPAEGGAEAFF TGTGCCAGCTCACCCGCCGAGGGGGGGGCTGAAGCTTTCTTT
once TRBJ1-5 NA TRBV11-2 CASSSQLGSNQPQHF TGTGCCAGCAGCTCCCAACTAGGAAGCAATCAGCCCCAGCATTTT
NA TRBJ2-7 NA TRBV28 CASREDSYEQYF TGTGCCAGCAGGGAAGACAGCTACGAGCAGTACTTC